What follows are 28 T cell receptor beta chains derived from one specimen sequenced in a study of T cells expressing NK-cell markers. TCRdb re-analyzed the 5' RACE reads; it lists each CDR3 protein once, without DNA. The data include roughly 390,000 distinct CDR3 sequences; the top ten clones carry roughly 5.4%. Sequenced input: blood T cells: a sorted CD56 or NKG2C T cell subset, CD4+ or CD8+ T cells, or bulk PBMC T cells (not recorded which). These TCRs come from a man aged 18 to 69 in good health.

V and J are TRBV28 and TRBJ2-7; the D call of TRBD1 rests on TCRdb alone, since no DNA is present to check it. CDR1 and CDR2 (germline): MDHEN, SYDVKM. This CDR3 has 13 residues. The CDR3 here is CASRDSGSYEQYF.

The rearrangement uses TRBV9 and TRBJ1-4; TCRdb proposes TRBD1, but this gene call is untestable without DNA. This CDR3 is 15 amino acids long. CDR1 SGDLS and CDR2 YYNGEE come from the germline V gene. CDR3 sequence: CASSFQGARDEKLFF.

CDR3: CASSFGTSGGAIDTQYF. J is TRBJ2-3 and V is TRBV5-1; TCRdb designates TRBD2, a call that cannot be tested without DNA. This CDR3 has 17 residues. Germline V gene sequence: CDR1 SGHRS, CDR2 YFSETQ. The complete variable domain, with remaining parts taken from reference TRBV5-1 and TRBJ2-3, reads KAGVTQTPRYLIKTRGQQVTLSCSPISGHRSVSWYQQTPGQGLQFLFEYFSETQRNKGNFPGRFSGRQFSNSRSEMNVSTLELGDSALYLCASSFGTSGGAIDTQYFGPGTRLTVL.

V gene TRBV6-5 combines with J gene TRBJ1-1; the D call from TCRdb, TRBD1, cannot be confirmed without DNA. This CDR3 contains 14 residues. Germline values: CDR1 MNHEY, CDR2 SVGAGI. This chain's CDR3 is CASSYEGRGTEAFF.

The V gene is TRBV5-1, the J gene TRBJ2-3; without DNA, the TCRdb call of TRBD2 cannot be checked. This CDR3 is built from 16 residues. Germline CDR1 SGHRS, CDR2 YFSETQ. The CDR3 region is CASSRVSGLKADTQYF.

The chain recombines TRBV7-2 with TRBJ1-6; checking the TCRdb D call of TRBD1 is not possible without DNA. The CDR3 loop spans 14 amino acids. Germline loops: CDR1 SGHTA, CDR2 FQGNSA. CDR3 loop: CASSLVAGTSPLHF.

This chain links TRBV12-3 or TRBV12-4 with TRBJ1-6. The CDR3 runs 14 residues. Here the CDR3 reads CASTGRNYNSPLHF.

The chain carries TRBV12-3 or TRBV12-4 and TRBJ1-2; as DNA is missing, the TRBD1 call by TCRdb cannot be tested. This CDR3 is built from 13 residues. CDR3 loop: CASKTGTGLGYTF.

The genes are TRBV4-2 and TRBJ2-3; lacking DNA, the TRBD2 call made by TCRdb goes unchecked. The CDR3 has 15 residues. CDR1 and CDR2 (germline): LGHNA, YNFKEQ. The CDR3 is CASSPGPEGTDTQYF.

The CDR3 spells CASSLSPRDTQYF. The chain recombines TRBV7-3 with TRBJ2-3. CDR1 and CDR2 (germline): SGHTA, FQGTGA. This CDR3 spans 13 amino acids.

The chain has TRBV14 and TRBJ2-1; TCRdb names TRBD2, which stays unverified in the absence of DNA. The CDR3 runs 16 residues. Germline lookup yields CDR1 SGHDN and CDR2 FVKESK. The CDR3: CASSQGMGTRINEQFF.

The rearrangement uses TRBV11-2 and TRBJ2-1; TCRdb gives TRBD2 as the D gene, but with no DNA this cannot be confirmed. CDR3 size: 20 residues. The germline V gene has CDR1 SGHAT and CDR2 FQNNGV. CDR3 amino acids: CASSLIPLAGGTGSYNEQFF.

The V and J genes are TRBV3-1 and TRBJ2-1; checking the TCRdb D call of TRBD2 is not possible without DNA. The CDR3 sequence is 15 residues long. Germline lookup yields CDR1 LGHDT and CDR2 YNNKEL (reference sequence). This chain's CDR3 is CASTKTSGGVNEQFF.

The CDR3 protein is CASSFRTSGGQGSETQYF. The V gene is TRBV12-3 or TRBV12-4, the J gene TRBJ2-5; absent DNA, TCRdb's TRBD2 call cannot be checked. The CDR3 loop spans 18 amino acids.

The chain combines TRBV21-1 with TRBJ1-5; lacking DNA, the TRBD1 call made by TCRdb goes unchecked. TRBV21-1 is designated a pseudogene. CDR3 length: 16 amino acids. This CDR3 reads CASSKALEGRGQPQHF.

The chain couples TRBV6-4 to TRBJ2-7. This CDR3 contains 15 residues. Germline V lookup: CDR1 MRHNA, CDR2 SNTAGT. This CDR3 reads CATNYDATQTYEQYF.

The genes are TRBV28 and TRBJ2-7; TCRdb designates TRBD1, a call that cannot be tested without DNA. The CDR3 contains 17 residues. Germline loops: CDR1 MDHEN, CDR2 SYDVKM. CDR3 sequence reads: CASSLWTLGTGIYEQYF.

The CDR3 reads CASSEGQAWDEQFF. The chain uses TRBV7-9 and TRBJ2-1; TCRdb selects TRBD1, and the lack of DNA leaves this call unchecked. CDR1 is SEHNR, CDR2 FQNEAQ, per germline (reference sequence). The CDR3 has 14 amino acids. The entire variable domain, with the rest obtained from reference TRBV7-9 and TRBJ2-1, is as follows: DTGVSQNPRHKITKRGQNVTFRCDPISEHNRLYWYRQTLGQGPEFLTYFQNEAQLEKSRLLSDRFSAERPKGSFSTLEIQRTEQGDSAMYLCASSEGQAWDEQFFGPGTRLTVL.

V usage is TRBV29-1 and J usage is TRBJ2-2. CDR1 is SQVTM and CDR2 is ANQGSEA in the germline V gene. The CDR3 is made up of 13 amino acids. CDR3 amino acids: CSGGSGTTGELFF.

V and J are TRBV27 and TRBJ2-1; TCRdb's D call of TRBD2 is untestable without DNA. CDR3 length: 15 amino acids. Germline-derived CDR1 and CDR2 are MNHEY and SMNVEV (reference sequence). The CDR3 is CASSLVQGGFHEQFF.

The rearrangement joins TRBV19 to TRBJ2-3; TCRdb's D call, TRBD2, is unchecked because there is no DNA. Germline V gene sequence: CDR1 LNHDA, CDR2 SQIVND (reference sequence). This CDR3 spans 17 amino acids. The CDR3 here is CASSQGGGGGAPDTQYF. The full variable domain, rest sourced from reference TRBV19 and TRBJ2-3, is DGGITQSPKYLFRKEGQNVTLSCEQNLNHDAMYWYRQDPGQGLRLIYYSQIVNDFQKGDIAEGYSVSREKKESFPLTVTSAQKNPTAFYLCASSQGGGGGAPDTQYFGPGTRLTVL.

The rearrangement links TRBV29-1 to TRBJ2-7; lacking DNA, the TRBD2 call made by TCRdb goes unchecked. The germline gives CDR1 SQVTM, CDR2 ANQGSEA. CDR3 length: 14 amino acids. CDR3 loop: CSVESGGLNVEQYF.

The rearrangement uses TRBV19 and TRBJ2-7; TCRdb names TRBD1, which stays unverified in the absence of DNA. The CDR3 length is 14 residues. Germline V gene lookup returns CDR1 LNHDA and CDR2 SQIVND (reference sequence). CDR3: CASRERGGSNEQYF.

The chain carries TRBV7-9 and TRBJ1-4. Germline V CDR1 and CDR2: SEHNR, FQNEAQ (reference sequence). The CDR3 has 14 residues. The chain's CDR3 is CASSPLRPNEKLFF.

This chain joins TRBV7-9 and TRBJ2-7; the D call from TCRdb, TRBD1, cannot be confirmed without DNA. The CDR3 runs 11 residues. The V gene's germline CDR1 is SEHNR and CDR2 FQNEAQ (reference sequence). The CDR3: CASSLSRVKYF.

The chain has TRBV20-1 and TRBJ1-2; the D call from TCRdb, TRBD1, cannot be confirmed without DNA. The CDR3 length is 13 residues. Germline V gives CDR1 DFQATT, CDR2 SNEGSKA (reference sequence). This CDR3 reads CSATKGQGVGYTF.

The chain recombines TRBV5-6 with TRBJ2-1; TCRdb designates TRBD1, a call that cannot be tested without DNA. There are 15 residues in the CDR3. Germline assignment: CDR1 SGHDT and CDR2 YYEEEE. Here the CDR3 reads CASSFLPLSYNEQFF.

The chain links TRBV4-2 to TRBJ2-7; TCRdb names TRBD2, which stays unverified in the absence of DNA. This CDR3 has 17 amino acids. Germline V gene lookup returns CDR1 LGHNA and CDR2 YNFKEQ. The CDR3 here is CASSQSWTSGATYEQYF.